This entry lists 5 T cell receptor beta chains sequenced from one sample in a study of shared clonotypes between healthy human individuals. TCRdb's table, derived via immunoSEQ multiplex PCR, lists solely in-frame clones and lacks some. The sample has millions of clones, 95% seen once. The sample comprised naive CD4+ T cells sorted from blood. Specified subset: CD45RA+ positively selected. These receptors originate from a young man in good health.

V and J are TRBV11-1 and TRBJ1-1, with D hard to call. The CDR3 extends over 13 amino acids. With 5 bases removed from V and 7 bases from J, the gap between germline ends came to 14 bases. CDR1 and CDR2 from the germline V gene are SGHAT and FQDESV (reference sequence). The CDR3 sequence: CASSPDMGNEAFF. The CDR3 coding sequence is TGTGCCAGCAGCCCCGACATGGGGAATGAAGCTTTCTTT.

V and J are TRBV7-9 and TRBJ2-1, with 13 bases fitting TRBD2. With V trimmed by 5 bases and J by 15 bases, 7 bases remained unmatched. The CDR3 loop spans 13 amino acids. Germline V lookup: CDR1 SEHNR, CDR2 FQNEAQ (reference sequence). In DNA form, the CDR3 reads TGTGCCAGCAGCATGGGACTAGCGGGGATTGGGTTCTTC. As protein: CASSMGLAGIGFF.

V is TRBV5-1 and J is TRBJ2-7; 9 nucleotides align to TRBD2. V shed 2 bases, J shed 2 bases, and the junction held 2 bases outside the gene matches. Germline V CDR1 and CDR2: SGHRS, YFSETQ. The CDR3 length is 14 residues. The CDR3 here is CASSFLAGAYEQYF. The CDR3 nucleotides are TGCGCCAGCAGCTTCTTAGCGGGAGCCTACGAGCAGTACTTC.

This chain connects TRBV10-1 to TRBJ2-2; D possibly corresponds to TRBD2 (5 bases). This CDR3 comprises 17 residues. The V end was cut by 2 bases, the J end by 5 bases, with 18 bases between. The V gene's germline CDR1 is WNHNN and CDR2 SYGVQD (reference sequence). The CDR3 coding sequence is TGCGCCAGCAGTGAGCGGCGTTTTGCTCCGGGGACCGGGGAGCTGTTTTTT. Protein: CASSERRFAPGTGELFF.

V usage is TRBV18 and J usage is TRBJ2-7; D call uncertain. The germline CDR1 and CDR2 sequences are KGHSH and LQKENI. The CDR3 has 14 amino acids. Deletions cut 0 bases from V and 5 bases from J, with 11 bases between. The CDR3 spells CASSPPGRLHEQYF. The CDR3, as DNA: TGTGCCAGCTCACCACCGGGAAGGCTACACGAGCAGTACTTC.